This T cell receptor (beta chain) was recorded in a study of graft-versus-host responses after intestinal transplantation. At the level of the study: Every one of the recipients received anti-thymocyte globulin induction and afterwards took tacrolimus and steroids for around 3 years.

The germline V gene encodes CDR1 MGHRA and CDR2 YSYEKL. J gave up 4 bases and V 4 bases, and 14 bases lay outside the gene matches. The CDR3 runs 18 residues. With respect to this clone: Its antigen remains unknown.

Some clones are missing from TCRdb's copy, which holds only in-frame ones; the method was immunoSEQ multiplex PCR. The table records 30,000 to 40,000 clones, approximately 94% of them present only once. Sequencing used unstimulated CD4+ T cells sorted from spleen or lymph node cells, obtained before transplant. J is TRBJ1-4 and V is TRBV4-1; 8 bases agree with TRBD1. The receptor comes from a human donor who was the organ donor for an intestinal transplant. The CDR3 protein is CASSRQGPSTELNEKLFF. CDR3 coding DNA: TGCGCCAGCAGCCGACAGGGGCCCTCGACAGAGCTTAATGAAAAACTGTTTTTT.